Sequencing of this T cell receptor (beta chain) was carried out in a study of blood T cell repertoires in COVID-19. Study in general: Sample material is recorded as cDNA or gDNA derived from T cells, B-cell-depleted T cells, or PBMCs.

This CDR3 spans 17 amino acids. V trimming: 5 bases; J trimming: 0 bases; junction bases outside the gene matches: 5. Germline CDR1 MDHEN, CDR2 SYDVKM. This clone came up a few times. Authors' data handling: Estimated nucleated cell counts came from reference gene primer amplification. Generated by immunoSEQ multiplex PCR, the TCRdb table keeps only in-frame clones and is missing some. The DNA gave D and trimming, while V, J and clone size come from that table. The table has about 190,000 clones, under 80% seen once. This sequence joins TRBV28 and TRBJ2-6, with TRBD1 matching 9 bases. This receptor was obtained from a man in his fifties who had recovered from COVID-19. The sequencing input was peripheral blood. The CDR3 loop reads CASSAGQGFSGANVLTF. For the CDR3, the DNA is TGTGCCAGCAGTGCGGGACAGGGCTTCTCTGGGGCCAACGTCCTGACTTTC.